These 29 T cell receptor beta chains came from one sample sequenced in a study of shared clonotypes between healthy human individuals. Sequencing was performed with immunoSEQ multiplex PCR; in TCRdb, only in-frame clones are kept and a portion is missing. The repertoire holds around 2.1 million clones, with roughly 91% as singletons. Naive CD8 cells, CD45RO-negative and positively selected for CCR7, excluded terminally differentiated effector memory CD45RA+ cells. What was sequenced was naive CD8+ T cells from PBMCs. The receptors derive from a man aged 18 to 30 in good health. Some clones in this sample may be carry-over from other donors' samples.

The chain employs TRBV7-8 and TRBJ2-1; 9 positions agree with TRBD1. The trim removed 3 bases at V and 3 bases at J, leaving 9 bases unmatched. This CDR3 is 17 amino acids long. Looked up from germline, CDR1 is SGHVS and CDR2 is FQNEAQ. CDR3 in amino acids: CASSFVRTGQGYNEQFF. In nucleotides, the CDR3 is TGTGCCAGCAGCTTTGTAAGAACGGGACAGGGCTACAATGAGCAGTTCTTC.

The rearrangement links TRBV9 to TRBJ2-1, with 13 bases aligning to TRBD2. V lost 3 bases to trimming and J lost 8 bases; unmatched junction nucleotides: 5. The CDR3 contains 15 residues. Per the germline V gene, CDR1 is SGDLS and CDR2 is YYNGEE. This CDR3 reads CASSGGTSGNYEQFF. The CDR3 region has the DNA TGTGCCAGCAGCGGCGGGACTAGCGGGAACTATGAGCAGTTCTTC.

CDR3 residues: CASSPITVVPPNEQFF. CDR3 nucleotide sequence: TGTGCCAGCAGCCCAATTACAGTTGTACCCCCCAATGAGCAGTTCTTC. This chain joins TRBV7-8 and TRBJ2-1, with D unclear. Deletions cut 5 bases from V and 6 bases from J, with 20 bases between. Per germline, CDR1 SGHVS and CDR2 FQNEAQ. This CDR3 comprises 16 residues.

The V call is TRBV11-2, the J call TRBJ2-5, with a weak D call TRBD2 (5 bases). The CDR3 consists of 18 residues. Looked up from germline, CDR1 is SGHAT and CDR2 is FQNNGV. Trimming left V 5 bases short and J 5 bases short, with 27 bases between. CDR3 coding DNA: TGTGCCAGCAGCGACCCCCTCCGGAGGACCTGGGGATGGGAGACCCAGTACTTC. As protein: CASSDPLRRTWGWETQYF.

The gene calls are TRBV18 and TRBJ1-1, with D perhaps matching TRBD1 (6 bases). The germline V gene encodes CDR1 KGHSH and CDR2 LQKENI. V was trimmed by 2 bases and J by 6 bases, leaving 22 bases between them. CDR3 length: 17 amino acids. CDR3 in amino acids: CASSPSRGQYMGAEAFF. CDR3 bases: TGTGCCAGCTCACCATCTCGGGGGCAGTACATGGGGGCTGAAGCTTTCTTT.

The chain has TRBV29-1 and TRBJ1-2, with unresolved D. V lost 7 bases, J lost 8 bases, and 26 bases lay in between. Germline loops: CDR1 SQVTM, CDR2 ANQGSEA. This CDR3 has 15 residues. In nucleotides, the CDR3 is TGCAGCGCCCAAAGCGGGAGAGGGAAGAGCGGGGGCTACACCTTC. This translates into CSAQSGRGKSGGYTF.

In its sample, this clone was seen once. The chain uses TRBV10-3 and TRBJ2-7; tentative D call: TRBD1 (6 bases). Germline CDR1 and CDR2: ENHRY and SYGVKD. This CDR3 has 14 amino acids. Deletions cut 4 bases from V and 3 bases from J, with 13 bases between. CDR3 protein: CAISAPTGIYEQYF. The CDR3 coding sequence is TGTGCCATCAGTGCCCCTACAGGGATCTACGAGCAGTACTTC.

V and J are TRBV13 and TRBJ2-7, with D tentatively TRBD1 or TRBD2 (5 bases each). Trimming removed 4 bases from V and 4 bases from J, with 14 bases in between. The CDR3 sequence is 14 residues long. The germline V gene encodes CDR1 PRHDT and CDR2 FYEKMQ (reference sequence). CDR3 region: CASSSRTWGYEQYF. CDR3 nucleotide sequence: TGTGCCAGCAGCTCCCGGACCTGGGGGTACGAGCAGTACTTC.

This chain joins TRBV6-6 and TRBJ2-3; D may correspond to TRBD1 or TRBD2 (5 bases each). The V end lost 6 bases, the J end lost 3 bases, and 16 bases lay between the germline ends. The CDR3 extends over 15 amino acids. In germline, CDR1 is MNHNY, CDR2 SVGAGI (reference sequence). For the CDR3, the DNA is TGTGCCAGCAGCCCCGGGGCCCTTTCAACAGATACGCAGTATTTT. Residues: CASSPGALSTDTQYF.

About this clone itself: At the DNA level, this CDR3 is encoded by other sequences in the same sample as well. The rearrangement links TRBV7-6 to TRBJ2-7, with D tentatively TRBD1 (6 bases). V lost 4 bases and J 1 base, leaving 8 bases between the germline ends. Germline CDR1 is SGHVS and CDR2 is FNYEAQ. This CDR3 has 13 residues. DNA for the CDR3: TGTGCCAGCAGCTCCGACAGGTCCTACGAGCAGTACTTC. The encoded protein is CASSSDRSYEQYF.

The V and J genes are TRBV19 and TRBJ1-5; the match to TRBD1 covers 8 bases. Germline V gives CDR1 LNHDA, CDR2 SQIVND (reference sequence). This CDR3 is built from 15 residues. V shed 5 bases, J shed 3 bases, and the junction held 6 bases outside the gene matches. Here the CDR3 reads CASSERTGHNQPQHF. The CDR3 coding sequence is TGTGCCAGTAGTGAGCGGACAGGGCACAATCAGCCCCAGCATTTT.

As DNA, the CDR3 is TGTGCCAGCAGTCCCCATCAGCGGGAGCTTGACTACGAGCAGTACTTC. Encoded protein: CASSPHQRELDYEQYF. This chain connects TRBV27 to TRBJ2-7, with 8 positions matching TRBD2. In germline, CDR1 is MNHEY, CDR2 SMNVEV (reference sequence). The CDR3 covers 16 residues. With V trimmed by 5 bases and J by 3 bases, 12 bases remained unmatched.

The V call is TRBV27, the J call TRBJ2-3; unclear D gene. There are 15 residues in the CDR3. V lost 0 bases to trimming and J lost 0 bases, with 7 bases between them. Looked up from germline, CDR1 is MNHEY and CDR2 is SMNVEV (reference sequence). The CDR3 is CASSLSSYSTDTQYF. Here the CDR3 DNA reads TGTGCCAGCAGTTTATCGAGCTACAGCACAGATACGCAGTATTTT.

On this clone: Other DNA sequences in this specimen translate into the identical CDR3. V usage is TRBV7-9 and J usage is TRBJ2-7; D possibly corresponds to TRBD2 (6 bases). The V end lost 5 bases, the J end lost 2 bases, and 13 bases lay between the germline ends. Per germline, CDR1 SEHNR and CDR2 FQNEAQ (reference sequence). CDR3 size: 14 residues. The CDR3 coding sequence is TGTGCCAGCAGCCTCGGGGGTCATCCCTACGAGCAGTACTTC. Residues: CASSLGGHPYEQYF.

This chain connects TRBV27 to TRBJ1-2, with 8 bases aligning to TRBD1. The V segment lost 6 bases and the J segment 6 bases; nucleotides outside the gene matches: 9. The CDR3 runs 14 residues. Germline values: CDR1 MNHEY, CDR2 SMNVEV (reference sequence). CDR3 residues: CASSWTGKGNGYTF. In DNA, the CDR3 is TGTGCCAGCAGCTGGACAGGGAAAGGGAATGGCTACACCTTC.

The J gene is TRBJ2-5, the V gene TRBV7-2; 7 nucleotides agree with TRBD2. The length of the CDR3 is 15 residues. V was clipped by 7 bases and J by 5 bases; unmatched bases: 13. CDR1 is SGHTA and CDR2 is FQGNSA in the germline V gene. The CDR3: CASTFFGGGLETQYF. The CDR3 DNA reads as TGTGCCAGCACCTTCTTTGGGGGAGGGCTGGAGACCCAGTACTTC. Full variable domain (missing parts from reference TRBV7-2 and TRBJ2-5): GAGVSQSPSNKVTEKGKDVELRCDPISGHTALYWYRQSLGQGLEFLIYFQGNSAPDKSGLPSDRFSAERTGGSVSTLTIQRTQQEDSAVYLCASTFFGGGLETQYFGPGTRLLVL.

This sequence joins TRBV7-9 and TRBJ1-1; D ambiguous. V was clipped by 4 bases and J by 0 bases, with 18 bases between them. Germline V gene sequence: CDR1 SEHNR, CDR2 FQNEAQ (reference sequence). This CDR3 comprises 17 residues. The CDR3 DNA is TGTGCCAGCAGCTCCCGGGCTGGAGGCAACATGAACACTGAAGCTTTCTTT. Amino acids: CASSSRAGGNMNTEAFF.

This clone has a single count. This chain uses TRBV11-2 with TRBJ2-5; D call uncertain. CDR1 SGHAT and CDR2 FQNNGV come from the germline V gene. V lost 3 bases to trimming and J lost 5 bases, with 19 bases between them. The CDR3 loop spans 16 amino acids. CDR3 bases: TGTGCCAGCAGCTTCTCTCGGGTCCCCTCTGGGGAGACCCAGTACTTC. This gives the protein CASSFSRVPSGETQYF.

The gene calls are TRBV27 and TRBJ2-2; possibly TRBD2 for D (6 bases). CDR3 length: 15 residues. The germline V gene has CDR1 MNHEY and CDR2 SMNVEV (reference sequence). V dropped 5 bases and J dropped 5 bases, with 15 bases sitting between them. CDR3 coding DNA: TGTGCCAGCAGTCCGTATGGCGGGGCTACCGGGGAGCTGTTTTTT. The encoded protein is CASSPYGGATGELFF.

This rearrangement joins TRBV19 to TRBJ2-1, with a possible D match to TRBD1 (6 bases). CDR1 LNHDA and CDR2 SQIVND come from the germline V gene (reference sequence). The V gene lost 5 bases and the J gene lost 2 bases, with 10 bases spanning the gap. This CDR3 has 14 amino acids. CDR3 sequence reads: CASSEGGAYNEQFF. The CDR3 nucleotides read TGTGCCAGTAGTGAAGGGGGAGCCTACAATGAGCAGTTCTTC.

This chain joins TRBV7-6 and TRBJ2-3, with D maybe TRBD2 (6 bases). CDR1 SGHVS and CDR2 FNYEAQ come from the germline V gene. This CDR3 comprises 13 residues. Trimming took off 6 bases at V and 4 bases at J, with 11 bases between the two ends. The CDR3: CASSVRESDTQYF. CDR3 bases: TGTGCCAGCAGTGTGCGGGAATCAGATACGCAGTATTTT.

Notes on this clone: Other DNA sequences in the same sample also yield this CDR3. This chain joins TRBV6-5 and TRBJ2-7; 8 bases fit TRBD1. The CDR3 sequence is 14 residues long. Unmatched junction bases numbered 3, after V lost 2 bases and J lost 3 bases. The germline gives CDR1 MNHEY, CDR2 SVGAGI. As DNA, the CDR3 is TGTGCCAGCAGTTACGGACAGGGTGGCTACGAGCAGTACTTC. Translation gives CASSYGQGGYEQYF.

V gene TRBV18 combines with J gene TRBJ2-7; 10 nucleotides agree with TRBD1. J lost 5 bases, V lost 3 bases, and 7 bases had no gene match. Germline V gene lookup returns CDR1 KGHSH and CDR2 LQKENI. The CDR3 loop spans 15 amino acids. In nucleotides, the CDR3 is TGTGCCAGCTCACCGCCGAGGACAGGGGGGCACGAGCAGTACTTC. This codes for CASSPPRTGGHEQYF.

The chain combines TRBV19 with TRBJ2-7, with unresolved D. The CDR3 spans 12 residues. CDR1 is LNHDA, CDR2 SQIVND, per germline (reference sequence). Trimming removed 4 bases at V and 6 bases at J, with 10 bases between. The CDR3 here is CASSTSLTEQYF. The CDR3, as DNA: TGTGCCAGTAGTACGTCCTTGACCGAGCAGTACTTC.

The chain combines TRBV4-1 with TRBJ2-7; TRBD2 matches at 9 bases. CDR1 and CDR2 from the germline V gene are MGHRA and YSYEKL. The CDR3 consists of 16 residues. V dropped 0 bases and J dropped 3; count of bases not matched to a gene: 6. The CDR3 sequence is CASSQDGLAGHYEQYF. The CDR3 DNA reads TGCGCCAGCAGCCAAGATGGGCTAGCGGGGCACTACGAGCAGTACTTC.

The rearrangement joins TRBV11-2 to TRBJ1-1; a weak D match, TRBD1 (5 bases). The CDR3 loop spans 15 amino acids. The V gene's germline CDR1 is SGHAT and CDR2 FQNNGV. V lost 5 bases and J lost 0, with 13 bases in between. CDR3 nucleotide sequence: TGTGCCAGCAGCGAAGCCCGGGGCATGAACACTGAAGCTTTCTTT. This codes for CASSEARGMNTEAFF.

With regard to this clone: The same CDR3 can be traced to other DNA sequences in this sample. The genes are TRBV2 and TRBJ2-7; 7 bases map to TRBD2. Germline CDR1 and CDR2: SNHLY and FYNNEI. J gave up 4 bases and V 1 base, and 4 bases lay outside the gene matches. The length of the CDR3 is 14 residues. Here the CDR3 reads CASSEGGSAYEQYF. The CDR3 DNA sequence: TGTGCCAGCAGTGAAGGCGGGAGCGCTTACGAGCAGTACTTC.

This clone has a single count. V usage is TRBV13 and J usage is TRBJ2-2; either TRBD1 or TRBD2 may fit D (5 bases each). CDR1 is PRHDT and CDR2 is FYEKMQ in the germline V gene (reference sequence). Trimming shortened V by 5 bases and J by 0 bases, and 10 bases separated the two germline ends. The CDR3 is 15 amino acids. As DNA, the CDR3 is TGTGCCAGCAGCGAGGGACGGTCGAACACCGGGGAGCTGTTTTTT. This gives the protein CASSEGRSNTGELFF. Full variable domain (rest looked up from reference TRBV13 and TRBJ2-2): AAGVIQSPRHLIKEKRETATLKCYPIPRHDTVYWYQQGPGQDPQFLISFYEKMQSDKGSIPDRFSAQQFSDYHSELNMSSLELGDSALYFCASSEGRSNTGELFFGEGSRLTVL.

The chain's CDR3 is CASSQYGFSNQPQHF. CDR3 nucleotides: TGCGCCAGCAGCCAATACGGGTTTAGCAATCAGCCCCAGCATTTT. The rearrangement links TRBV4-1 to TRBJ1-5; D is uncertain. The CDR3 extends over 15 amino acids. V was trimmed by 2 bases and J by 0 bases, leaving 8 bases between them. Germline-derived CDR1 and CDR2 are MGHRA and YSYEKL.